This passage covers 29 T cell receptor beta chains from one sample sequenced in a study of T cell responses to AZD1222 COVID-19 vaccine. Sequencing was performed with immunoSEQ multiplex PCR; in TCRdb, only in-frame clones are kept and a portion is missing. The profile shows over 120,000 clones, 90% to 95% of them singletons. This material consisted of peripheral blood, taken 28 days after the second AZD1222 dose. The receptors originated from an adult who received the AZD1222 COVID-19 vaccine.

The rearrangement uses TRBV21-1 and TRBJ1-5. TRBV21-1 is tagged as a pseudogene. The CDR3 covers 12 residues. CDR3 loop: CASSRTHQPQHF. The CDR3 nucleotides read TGTGCCAGCAGCAGAACCCATCAGCCCCAGCATTTT.

The chain uses TRBV7-9 and TRBJ2-3; the D gene is possibly TRBD2 (5 bases). CDR1 is SEHNR, CDR2 FQNEAQ, per germline (reference sequence). CDR3 length equals 13 residues. V was shortened by 4 bases and J by 4 bases, with 9 bases between the two germline ends. The CDR3 is CASSSRGPDTQYF. CDR3 DNA: TGTGCCAGCAGCTCCCGAGGGCCAGATACGCAGTATTTT.

This chain joins TRBV5-1 and TRBJ2-5; D is ambiguous. Trimming removed 4 bases at V and 5 bases at J, with 12 bases between. The germline V gene encodes CDR1 SGHRS and CDR2 YFSETQ. The CDR3 is 13 amino acids. The CDR3 DNA reads TGCGCCAGCAGCCTGAAGACCAGGGAGACCCAGTACTTC. It encodes CASSLKTRETQYF.

This chain joins TRBV3-1 (or the pseudogene TRBV3-2) and TRBJ2-1; 9 nucleotides match TRBD1. The CDR3 contains 15 residues. J was trimmed by 3 bases and V by 4 bases; bases with no gene match: 4. Germline V gene data show CDR1 as LGHDT and CDR2 as YNNKEL (reference sequence). The CDR3 reads CASSRTGGFYNEQFF. CDR3 nucleotides: TGTGCCAGCAGCCGCACAGGGGGCTTCTACAATGAGCAGTTCTTC.

The rearrangement links TRBV7-2 to TRBJ1-5, with 7 bases that match TRBD1. The germline V gene has CDR1 SGHTA and CDR2 FQGNSA. Trimming at V came to 1 base and at J to 1 base, leaving 1 base not matched to a gene. This CDR3 comprises 15 residues. The CDR3 DNA reads TGTGCCAGCAGCTTAGGGGGACAGAGCAATCAGCCCCAGCATTTT. This gives the protein CASSLGGQSNQPQHF. Looking up the rest from reference TRBV7-2 and TRBJ1-5 gives the full variable domain: GAGVSQSPSNKVTEKGKDVELRCDPISGHTALYWYRQSLGQGLEFLIYFQGNSAPDKSGLPSDRFSAERTGGSVSTLTIQRTQQEDSAVYLCASSLGGQSNQPQHFGDGTRLSIL.

This chain links TRBV2 with TRBJ1-5, with D hard to call. The germline V gene has CDR1 SNHLY and CDR2 FYNNEI. The CDR3 has 13 amino acids. The V end was cut by 3 bases, the J end by 7 bases, with 10 bases between. Here the CDR3 DNA reads TGTGCCAGCAGTGAGATGGTTTTGCAGCCCCAGCATTTT. Translating it yields CASSEMVLQPQHF.

The J gene is TRBJ1-3, the V gene TRBV4-3, with TRBD1 identical over 9 bases. This CDR3 spans 18 amino acids. The germline gives CDR1 LGHNA, CDR2 YSLEER. Trimming removed 2 bases from V and 1 base from J; junction bases left unmatched: 9. The CDR3 DNA follows: TGCGCCAGCAGCCAAACCTGGACAGGGGTTCGGTCTGGAAACACCATATATTTT. This encodes CASSQTWTGVRSGNTIYF.

The rearrangement uses TRBV20-1 and TRBJ1-2; tentative D call: TRBD1 (5 bases). The CDR3 consists of 11 residues. Germline lookup yields CDR1 DFQATT and CDR2 SNEGSKA (reference sequence). V was cut by 0 bases and J by 8 bases, with 7 bases left in between. The CDR3 coding sequence is TGCAGTGCTAGAGACGAGGGGGGCTACACCTTC. Its translation is CSARDEGGYTF.

This chain uses TRBV4-1 with TRBJ2-5; TRBD1 might be the D (6 bases). Germline CDR1 and CDR2: MGHRA and YSYEKL. V was shortened by 1 base and J by 5 bases, with 11 bases between the two germline ends. This CDR3 contains 14 residues. The CDR3 bases are TGCGCCAGCAGCCAAGCGAGGGGGACGGAGACCCAGTACTTC. Its translation is CASSQARGTETQYF.

The chain joins TRBV30 to TRBJ2-2; no reliable D call. The CDR3 runs 14 residues. V lost 2 bases, J lost 5 bases, and 12 bases lay in between. The germline CDR1 and CDR2 sequences are GTSNPN and SVGIG (reference sequence). The CDR3 loop reads CAWSKSVTTGELFF. CDR3 sequence (DNA): TGTGCCTGGAGTAAAAGCGTTACAACCGGGGAGCTGTTTTTT. The full variable domain, completed using reference TRBV30 and TRBJ2-2, is SQTIHQWPATLVQPVGSPLSLECTVEGTSNPNLYWYRQAAGRGLQLLFYSVGIGQISSEVPQNLSASRPQDRQFILSSKKLLLSDSGFYLCAWSKSVTTGELFFGEGSRLTVL.

The rearrangement uses TRBV7-8 and TRBJ2-7, with 7 bases matching TRBD2. The V segment lost 1 base and the J segment 4 bases; nucleotides outside the gene matches: 10. The CDR3 consists of 16 residues. From germline, CDR1 is SGHVS and CDR2 FQNEAQ. CDR3 sequence (DNA): TGTGCCAGCAGCTTAGACTCGGGGGGACTCGGGTACGAGCAGTACTTC. Its protein is CASSLDSGGLGYEQYF.

The chain uses TRBV7-9 and TRBJ2-3; no definite D call. V was cut by 5 bases and J by 0 bases, with 6 bases left in between. The CDR3 is 13 residues long. The V gene's germline CDR1 is SEHNR and CDR2 FQNEAQ (reference sequence). The CDR3 DNA sequence: TGTGCCAGCAGCGGGCCTAGCACAGATACGCAGTATTTT. This gives the protein CASSGPSTDTQYF.

Only one count was recorded for this clone. The chain joins TRBV4-2 to TRBJ2-7, with TRBD2 matching 11 bases. The CDR3 runs 15 residues. V gave up 6 bases and J gave up 5 bases; unmatched junction bases: 9. CDR1 and CDR2 from the germline V gene are LGHNA and YNFKEQ. The CDR3 here is CASRKMTSGKDEQYF. The CDR3 nucleotides are TGTGCCAGCAGAAAGATGACTAGCGGGAAGGACGAGCAGTACTTC.

The chain recombines TRBV19 with TRBJ1-2; 10 bases line up with TRBD1. This CDR3 is built from 15 residues. The V gene's germline CDR1 is LNHDA and CDR2 SQIVND (reference sequence). The junction had 6 bases not matched to a gene; V was cut back by 4 bases and J by 4 bases. The CDR3 coding sequence is TGTGCCAGTAGTACAGACAGGGGGCAGCGCTATGGCTACACCTTC. Its protein product is CASSTDRGQRYGYTF.

The chain is built from TRBV13 and TRBJ1-2, with 8 bases aligning to TRBD1. The CDR3 runs to 13 residues. After removal of 0 bases from V and 8 bases from J, the junction contained 2 bases not matched to a gene. CDR1 and CDR2 (germline): PRHDT, FYEKMQ (reference sequence). DNA for the CDR3: TGTGCCAGCAGCTTAGGGACAGGGGAGGGCTACACCTTC. Translated: CASSLGTGEGYTF.

This chain connects TRBV18 to TRBJ1-3; D gene uncertain. Germline loops: CDR1 KGHSH, CDR2 LQKENI. The CDR3 consists of 13 residues. V gave up 2 bases and J gave up 1 base, with 3 bases separating them. CDR3 sequence reads: CASSPSSGNTIYF. CDR3 coding DNA: TGTGCCAGCTCACCATCATCTGGAAACACCATATATTTT.

The chain recombines TRBV7-9 with TRBJ1-2; D gene uncertain. The CDR3 has 12 residues. Germline assignment: CDR1 SEHNR and CDR2 FQNEAQ (reference sequence). The germline V and J ends were trimmed by 3 bases and 5 bases, with 7 bases remaining between them. The CDR3: CASSFARYGYTF. DNA for the CDR3: TGTGCCAGCAGCTTTGCTCGTTATGGCTACACCTTC.

This clone was seen a handful of times. The chain has TRBV4-2 and TRBJ1-2; weak D call: TRBD1 (6 bases). Germline CDR1 is LGHNA and CDR2 is YNFKEQ. V was cut by 0 bases and J by 3 bases, with 11 bases left in between. CDR3 size: 15 residues. The CDR3: CASSQELGQHYGYTF. DNA for the CDR3: TGTGCCAGCAGCCAAGAGTTGGGACAACACTATGGCTACACCTTC.

The rearrangement joins TRBV19 to TRBJ1-1, with a possible D match to TRBD1 (5 bases). Germline-derived CDR1 and CDR2 are LNHDA and SQIVND (reference sequence). The V end lost 5 bases, the J end lost 3 bases, and 16 bases lay between the germline ends. This CDR3 has 15 amino acids. CDR3 amino acids: CASSGFREVDTEAFF. The CDR3 DNA reads as TGTGCCAGTAGTGGATTCAGGGAAGTCGACACTGAAGCTTTCTTT.

The genes are TRBV14 and TRBJ1-2; no clear D. The germline gives CDR1 SGHDN, CDR2 FVKESK. Trimming took 5 bases from V and 8 from J, leaving 18 bases between them. This CDR3 has 14 amino acids. DNA for the CDR3: TGTGCCAGCAGCTCGTCAACGGTGTACGGCGGCTACACCTTC. Translation gives CASSSSTVYGGYTF. Variable domain in full (rest from reference TRBV14 and TRBJ1-2): EAGVTQFPSHSVIEKGQTVTLRCDPISGHDNLYWYRRVMGKEIKFLLHFVKESKQDESGMPNNRFLAERTGGTYSTLKVQPAELEDSGVYFCASSSSTVYGGYTFGSGTRLTVV.

The chain has TRBV28 and TRBJ1-1, with D maybe TRBD1 (6 bases). V was cut by 3 bases and J by 11 bases, with 16 bases left in between. The V gene's germline CDR1 is MDHEN and CDR2 SYDVKM. The CDR3 extends over 13 amino acids. CDR3 sequence: CASSFLSQGRAFF. The CDR3 coding sequence is TGTGCCAGCAGTTTCCTATCACAGGGCCGGGCTTTCTTT.

The V gene is TRBV28, the J gene TRBJ1-2; maybe TRBD1 (5 bases). V lost 6 bases to trimming and J lost 8 bases, with 22 bases between them. This CDR3 spans 15 amino acids. The V gene's germline CDR1 is MDHEN and CDR2 SYDVKM. The CDR3 loop is CASSPLTRGTGGYTF. The CDR3 bases are TGTGCCAGCAGCCCACTGACGAGAGGGACGGGGGGCTACACCTTC.

In this sample, this clone turned up a few times. The gene calls are TRBV7-2 and TRBJ2-1; 10 bases match TRBD2. The V gene's germline CDR1 is SGHTA and CDR2 FQGNSA. The CDR3 extends over 14 amino acids. J lost 5 bases, V lost 5 bases, and 3 bases had no gene match. CDR3 coding DNA: TGTGCCAGCAGCGCTAGCGGGAGAGACAATGAGCAGTTCTTC. Translating it yields CASSASGRDNEQFF. Complete variable domain (other parts from reference TRBV7-2 and TRBJ2-1): GAGVSQSPSNKVTEKGKDVELRCDPISGHTALYWYRQSLGQGLEFLIYFQGNSAPDKSGLPSDRFSAERTGGSVSTLTIQRTQQEDSAVYLCASSASGRDNEQFFGPGTRLTVL.

The gene calls are TRBV28 and TRBJ1-1; tentatively, D is TRBD1 (6 bases). Trimming pared 5 bases from V and 4 bases from J, leaving 14 bases between. Germline CDR1 is MDHEN and CDR2 is SYDVKM. The CDR3 consists of 14 residues. The CDR3 loop reads CASSRPGVGTEAFF. As DNA, the CDR3 is TGTGCCAGCAGTCGTCCAGGGGTAGGCACTGAAGCTTTCTTT.

The gene calls are TRBV28 and TRBJ2-7; D possibly uses TRBD1 or TRBD2 (5 bases each). V shed 3 bases and J shed 4 bases, with 19 bases lying between them. Per the germline V gene, CDR1 is MDHEN and CDR2 is SYDVKM. The CDR3 consists of 16 residues. The CDR3 nucleotides read TGTGCCAGCAGTTTCACCCCGGGCAGGGAGCATTACGAGCAGTACTTC. This gives the protein CASSFTPGREHYEQYF. Supplemented by reference TRBV28 and TRBJ2-7, the full variable domain reads DVKVTQSSRYLVKRTGEKVFLECVQDMDHENMFWYRQDPGLGLRLIYFSYDVKMKEKGDIPEGYSVSREKKERFSLILESASTNQTSMYLCASSFTPGREHYEQYFGPGTRLTVT.

The chain couples TRBV10-3 to TRBJ1-1, with D uncertain. V gave up 4 bases and J gave up 1 base, with 19 bases separating them. CDR3 length: 17 amino acids. From germline, CDR1 is ENHRY and CDR2 SYGVKD. The CDR3 DNA sequence: TGTGCCATCAGTGCCCTCCCCTTGGACGGCACGAACACTGAAGCTTTCTTT. As protein: CAISALPLDGTNTEAFF.

The chain carries TRBV27 and TRBJ2-5, with 9 bases lining up with TRBD2. The V segment lost 3 bases and the J segment 4 bases; nucleotides outside the gene matches: 9. The CDR3 runs to 16 residues. Germline-derived CDR1 and CDR2 are MNHEY and SMNVEV (reference sequence). The CDR3: CASSLWGGRAGETQYF. The CDR3 DNA is TGTGCCAGCAGTTTGTGGGGCGGGAGGGCCGGAGAGACCCAGTACTTC.

This chain links TRBV5-1 with TRBJ1-1; the D gene is possibly TRBD1 (6 bases). The germline CDR1 and CDR2 sequences are SGHRS and YFSETQ. This CDR3 has 14 amino acids. V was cut by 4 bases and J by 1 base, with 11 bases left in between. CDR3 DNA sequence: TGCGCCAGCAGCCAGGGGACCGAGAACACTGAAGCTTTCTTT. Its protein product is CASSQGTENTEAFF.

This chain links TRBV28 with TRBJ1-2; TRBD1 might be the D (5 bases). CDR1 MDHEN and CDR2 SYDVKM come from the germline V gene. The CDR3 extends over 14 amino acids. Trimming pared 4 bases from V and 0 bases from J, leaving 9 bases between. The CDR3 DNA follows: TGTGCCAGCAGTTCGGGGCCAGCTAACTATGGCTACACCTTC. Amino acid sequence: CASSSGPANYGYTF.